This T cell receptor (beta chain) comes out of a study of blood T cell repertoires in COVID-19. Overall study context: Collection of acute and convalescent COVID-19 samples took place in the United States, Italy and Spain.

The method was immunoSEQ multiplex PCR; TCRdb's version includes in-frame clones alone and lacks a portion of them. The table records around 230,000 clones, 82% of them present only once. Germline trimming cut 1 base from V and 2 bases from J; bases unmatched to any gene: 4. There are 16 residues in the CDR3. Germline-derived CDR1 and CDR2 are SGHTA and FQGTGA. Participants, about 18 to 90 years old, spanned 25 or so US areas. Recovery among Cohort 3 donors was established by two negative PCRs, clearance, or symptom resolution. This clone came up once. The sample taken for sequencing was PBMCs or T cells enriched from blood (not recorded which). The chain uses TRBV7-3 and TRBJ2-2; 7 bases map to TRBD1. The TCR originated in a man aged 40-55 years who had recovered from COVID-19. The CDR3 protein is CASSLNTGANTGELFF. The DNA for the CDR3 is TGTGCCAGCAGCTTAAATACAGGGGCAAACACCGGGGAGCTGTTTTTT.